What follows describes a single T cell receptor beta chain. The antigen remains undetermined. This CDR3 has 14 residues. The J segment lost 4 bases and the V segment lost 4 bases, leaving 6 bases of the junction unmatched. Germline V gives CDR1 SGHDT, CDR2 YYEEEE. These data come from a study of T cell clonotyping in hematopoietic cell transplantation. The protocol was immunoSEQ multiplex PCR, while the TCRdb copy is restricted to in-frame clones and leaves out a portion. This table holds about 6,800 clones, 98% found once. Findings and limits, study-wide: Cells were unsorted, so CD4 and CD8 contributions were not separated. At the given depth, recipient repertoires were over 95% de novo clonotypes.

The material sequenced was PBMCs, taken 30 days after allogeneic stem cell transplant. This sequence joins TRBV5-6 and TRBJ2-7; 9 bases fit TRBD1. The clonotype was recovered from a male patient between 55 and 70 years old who had an allogeneic stem cell transplant from a related donor, so the T cells may come from the graft donor. Some clones in this sample may be carry-over from other donors' samples. CDR3 protein: CASSTGTGMYEQYF. The CDR3 nucleotides are TGTGCCAGCAGCACCGGGACAGGGATGTACGAGCAGTACTTC.